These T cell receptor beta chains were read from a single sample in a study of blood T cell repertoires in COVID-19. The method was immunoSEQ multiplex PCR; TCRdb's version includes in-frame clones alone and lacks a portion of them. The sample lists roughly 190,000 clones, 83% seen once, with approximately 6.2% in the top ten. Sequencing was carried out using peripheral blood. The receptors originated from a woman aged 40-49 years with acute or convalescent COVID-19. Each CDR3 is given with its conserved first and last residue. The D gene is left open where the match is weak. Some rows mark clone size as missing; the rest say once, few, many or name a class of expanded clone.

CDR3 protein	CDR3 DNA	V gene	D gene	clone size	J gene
CASSLVTAGEGNEQFF	TGTGCCAGCAGCTTGGTTACAGCGGGAGAAGGCAATGAGCAGTTCTTC	TRBV5-6	TRBD2	.	TRBJ2-1
CASSLSGGVGIQYF	TGTGCCAGCAGTTTGTCCGGGGGGGTAGGCATTCAGTACTTC	TRBV6-5	TRBD2	.	TRBJ2-4
CASSLGASGSYEQYF	TGTGCCAGCAGCTTAGGGGCTAGCGGTTCCTACGAGCAGTACTTC	TRBV7-2	TRBD2	.	TRBJ2-7
CASRTYSGYTF	TGTGCCAGCAGAACATATTCCGGCTACACCTTC	TRBV27	.	.	TRBJ1-2
CASSRGAAQETQYF	TGTGCCAGCAGTAGGGGTGCAGCCCAAGAGACCCAGTACTTC	TRBV28	.	.	TRBJ2-5
CASSGPGTMNTEAFF	TGTGCCAGCAGCGGGCCCGGGACTATGAACACTGAAGCTTTCTTT	TRBV27	.	few	TRBJ1-1
CASSLVAGGYNSPLHF	TGTGCCAGCAGCTTAGTAGCAGGGGGCTATAATTCACCCCTCCACTTT	TRBV7-6	TRBD1	.	TRBJ1-6
CASSPSGSPLAALHF	TGTGCCAGCAGCCCGTCGGGATCCCCCTTAGCAGCCCTCCACTTT	TRBV9	.	few	TRBJ1-6
CASTSARGSGTYNEQFF	TGTGCCAGCACCTCGGCGCGGGGTAGCGGTACCTACAATGAGCAGTTCTTC	TRBV7-9	.	few	TRBJ2-1
CATGRDSNFDNEQFF	TGTGCCACCGGGAGGGACAGCAATTTCGACAATGAGCAGTTCTTC	TRBV2	.	once	TRBJ2-1
CASSTRTGRGNSPLHF	TGTGCCAGTAGTACCCGGACAGGGAGGGGTAATTCACCCCTCCACTTT	TRBV19	TRBD1	.	TRBJ1-6
CASTEYAGEEEKLFF	TGCGCCAGCACCGAGTATGCAGGGGAAGAAGAAAAACTGTTTTTT	TRBV5-1	.	.	TRBJ1-4